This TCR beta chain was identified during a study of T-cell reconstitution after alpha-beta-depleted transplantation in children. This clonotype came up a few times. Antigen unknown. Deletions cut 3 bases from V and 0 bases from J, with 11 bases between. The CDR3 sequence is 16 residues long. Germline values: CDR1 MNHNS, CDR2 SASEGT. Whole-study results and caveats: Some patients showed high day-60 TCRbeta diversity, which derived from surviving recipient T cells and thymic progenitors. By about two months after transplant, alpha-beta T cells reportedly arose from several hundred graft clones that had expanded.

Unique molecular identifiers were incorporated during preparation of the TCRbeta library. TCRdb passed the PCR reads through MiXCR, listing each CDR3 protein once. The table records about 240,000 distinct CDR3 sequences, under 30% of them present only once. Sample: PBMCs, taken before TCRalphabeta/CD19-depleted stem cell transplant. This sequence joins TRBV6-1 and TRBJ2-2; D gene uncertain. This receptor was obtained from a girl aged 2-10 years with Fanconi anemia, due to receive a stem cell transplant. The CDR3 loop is CASSDPSKANTGELFF. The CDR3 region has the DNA TGTGCCAGCAGTGACCCCTCCAAAGCGAACACCGGGGAGCTGTTTTTT.